This T cell receptor (beta chain) is from a study of identical twins. This CDR3 has 16 amino acids. V lost 1 base and J lost 7; bases outside the gene matches: 10. The germline CDR1 and CDR2 sequences are DFQATT and SNEGSKA (reference sequence). TCRdb fed the 5' RACE reads into MiXCR, producing one record per CDR3 protein. The data hold 250,000 to 300,000 distinct CDR3 sequences, with 9.5% observed a single time. This clonotype was seen a few times. This same sample was also part of a study on yellow fever vaccine responses in identical twins.

The source is a woman aged 18 to 35 in good health. The sample taken for sequencing was CD8+ T cells sorted from blood. The V call is TRBV20-1, the J call TRBJ1-5, with 10 positions matching TRBD1. The CDR3 DNA follows: TGCAGTGCTAGAGTCTACCTGGACAGGGGGAGGCAGCCCCAGCATTTT. Translated, it gives CSARVYLDRGRQPQHF.